Below, one T cell receptor beta chain is given with its context. Antigen: not known. The sample is drawn from a study of cytotoxic CD8 clonotypes in ibrutinib-treated CLL. Whole-study context: Patients: around 11 relapsed/refractory, more than 14 treatment-naive, some 18 IGHV unmutated. General study points: Timing of sampling differed between sustained-remission and progressing patients.

The repertoire was sequenced with immunoSEQ multiplex PCR; TCRdb's copy has only in-frame clones and lacks some. The profile shows roughly 250,000 clones, under 80% of them singletons. With 2 bases removed from V and 0 bases from J, the gap between germline ends came to 15 bases. Germline CDR1 is SGHNT and CDR2 is YYREEE (reference sequence). The CDR3 covers 18 residues. The sequenced sample was PBMCs, obtained after 24 months of ibrutinib treatment. J is TRBJ2-6 and V is TRBV5-4; D might be TRBD2 (5 bases). This TCR was sampled from a human donor with chronic lymphocytic leukemia. The CDR3 bases are TGTGCCAGCAGCTTCTTCAGGACTCGAAGCTCTGGGGCCAACGTCCTGACTTTC. The encoded protein is CASSFFRTRSSGANVLTF. The entire variable domain, with the rest obtained from reference TRBV5-4 and TRBJ2-6, is as follows: ETGVTQSPTHLIKTRGQQVTLRCSSQSGHNTVSWYQQALGQGPQFIFQYYREEENGRGNFPPRFSGLQFPNYSSELNVNALELDDSALYLCASSFFRTRSSGANVLTFGAGSRLTVL.